This T cell receptor (beta chain) originates from a study of chemoradiotherapy in HPV16-positive cancers. On the study more broadly: Functional T-cell assays on a couple of HPV16-positive patients' cells defined candidate HPV-specific clones and common TCR motifs.

Worth noting for this clone: What it binds is unknown.

Over chemoradiotherapy, repertoires were sampled more than once. V was shortened by 3 bases and J by 0 bases, with 7 bases between the two germline ends. Germline CDR1 and CDR2: SGHNT and YYREEE (reference sequence). The CDR3 sequence is 14 residues long. The protocol was immunoSEQ multiplex PCR, while the TCRdb copy is restricted to in-frame clones and leaves out a portion. The sample lists about 15,000 clones; just over 90% were seen once. Study conclusions and caveats: During treatment, candidate HPV-specific clones and E7-related motifs expanded in tumor. Functional assays defining HPV-specific T cells used only two HPV16-positive patients.

The J gene is TRBJ2-1, the V gene TRBV5-4; D is ambiguous. The TCR sequence derives from a human donor with HPV-associated anogenital cancer. Specimen: blood, collected from a patient who underwent chemoradiotherapy. In DNA, the CDR3 is TGTGCCAGCAGCTCCGGGCACTCCTACAATGAGCAGTTCTTC. Translation gives CASSSGHSYNEQFF.